This T cell receptor (beta chain) was documented in a study of T cell responses to AZD1222 COVID-19 vaccine (dated by TCRdb to about 2021). For the wider study: AZD1222 recipients with second doses at about 4 weeks or about 12 weeks were pooled, because spike-specific TCR depth and breadth did not differ between schedules. A total of 233 trial participants underwent TCR sequencing, of whom about 200 had received two doses of AZD1222 and roughly 26 had received two doses of the MenACWY control vaccine. Trial participants were enrolled by age into 18-55, 56-69 and 70-plus year subgroups, with around 140, 26 and 57 TCR-sequenced participants respectively.

The label giving this sample's time point can be read as: baseline before first vaccination. Vaccinee samples were obtained from the UK trials COV001 and COV002, which included a single-blind randomized controlled phase 2/3 trial of AZD1222 (ChAdOx1 nCoV-19) in healthy adults. For TCRbeta chain sequencing, PBMC samples were collected from trial participants at day 0 and at day 28 after the second dose. Concerning this clone: No antigen is known for it. It has no much larger one-base neighbor in the sample; base qualities were not kept.

The paper's findings and limits, for the study overall: The 56-69-year group was small, and its depth increase did not reach significance, likely because of low power. Conclusions about previously exposed vaccinees are limited, since just six AZD1222 recipients were seropositive for SARS-CoV-2 at baseline. After two AZD1222 doses, both the breadth and the depth of spike-specific TCRs were significantly higher than at day 0 and than in MenACWY recipients. The vaccine-associated CD4 TCRs covered the entire spike protein, and the dominant responses fell in regions 160-218 and 743-854. Participants were mostly white British and included more females than males, and it was suggested by the authors that clonal diversity may have been underestimated. Nearly half of unique spike-specific TCRs reportedly recognized epitopes outside regions mutated in the B.1.351 and B.1.1.7 variants. Because no day 14 peak-response samples were available, repertoires were characterized only after the peak T cell response.

The CDR3 regions of human TCRbeta chains were subjected to immunosequencing. The paper's processing steps were these. Repertoire TCRs were matched against a reference library of SARS-CoV-2-specific TCRs generated with the MIRA antigen-specificity platform. Breadth was defined as the fraction of unique TCRs that were SARS-CoV-2-associated, and depth was defined as the fraction of total T cells that were SARS-CoV-2-associated. Using the MIRA data, each spike-specific TCR was assigned both to the spike region to which the TCR was reactive and to a CD4 or CD8 class. Log10-transformed breadth and depth values were compared by one-way ANOVA with Sidak's multiple comparisons tests. TCRdb mirrors the immuneACCESS table, restricted to in-frame sequences. Some clones are absent from its copies; in checked studies, under half trace to an unresolved V gene, and the reason for the others is unknown. The DNA gave D and trimming, while V, J and clone size come from that table. The sample table lists about 170,000 clones, approximately 95% of them with a count of one. The ten most abundant clones make up 3.9% of the sample.

The source is an adult in good health. The sequencing here drew on peripheral blood, taken on day 0 of AZD1222 vaccination.

The nucleotide sequence reads as follows: TGTGCCAGCAGCCCACCGAGCGGGAGGGCAGATACGCAGTATTTT. Its amino acids are CASSPPSGRADTQYF. The chain was built from TRBV5-4 and TRBJ2-3; TRBD2 lines up with 10 middle nucleotides. Including cysteine and phenylalanine, the CDR3 has 15 amino acids. Only CDR3 DNA remains: 45 bases, in frame from the first base. CDR1 and CDR2, looked up from the germline V gene (reference sequence), are SGHNT and YYREEE. V ends up 4 bases short and J 4 bases short, with an unmatched junction base count of 6.